These 6 T cell receptor beta chains came from one sample sequenced in a study of T cell changes during pregnancy in multiple sclerosis. The method was immunoSEQ multiplex PCR; TCRdb's version includes in-frame clones alone and lacks a portion of them. Altogether about 27,000 clones are present, 75% to 90% being singletons, with the ten largest covering approximately 16%. The sequencing here drew on CD8+ T cells from peripheral blood mononuclear cells, taken in the second trimester of pregnancy. The origin of the receptors is a female donor with multiple sclerosis, enrolled in a pregnancy study.

The chain joins TRBV5-1 to TRBJ2-7, with D perhaps TRBD2 (6 bases). V lost 0 bases to trimming and J lost 5 bases, with 12 bases between them. The CDR3 has 14 residues. Germline V lookup: CDR1 SGHRS, CDR2 YFSETQ. The CDR3 reads CASSLAGVGHEQYF. In DNA, the CDR3 is TGCGCCAGCAGCTTGGCGGGAGTCGGCCACGAGCAGTACTTC. The full variable domain, its missing parts supplied by reference TRBV5-1 and TRBJ2-7, is KAGVTQTPRYLIKTRGQQVTLSCSPISGHRSVSWYQQTPGQGLQFLFEYFSETQRNKGNFPGRFSGRQFSNSRSEMNVSTLELGDSALYLCASSLAGVGHEQYFGPGTRLTVT.

The chain couples TRBV5-5 to TRBJ2-5; perhaps TRBD1 as D (6 bases). The J call may be incorrect, as the DNA end agrees better with TRBJ2-7. The germline gives CDR1 SGHKS, CDR2 YYEKEE (reference sequence). The CDR3 sequence is 15 residues long. The DNA for the CDR3 is TGTGCCAGCAGCTTGGCCCAGGGGAGCTCCTACGAGCAGTACTTC. Its translation is CASSLAQGSSYEQYF.

The rearrangement links TRBV6-5 to TRBJ2-2, with D possibly matching TRBD2 (6 bases). The CDR3 has 14 amino acids. Trimming stripped 4 bases from V and 4 bases from J, with 10 bases between. From germline, CDR1 is MNHEY and CDR2 SVGAGI. The CDR3, as DNA: TGTGCCAGCAGTTGGGACTCAATCACCGGGGAGCTGTTTTTT. It encodes CASSWDSITGELFF.

This chain links TRBV5-4 with TRBJ2-7; D not resolved. CDR3 length: 14 residues. V lost 2 bases and J 7 bases, leaving 16 bases between the germline ends. The germline V gene has CDR1 SGHNT and CDR2 YYREEE (reference sequence). CDR3 loop: CASSFGSSFTEQYF. In nucleotides, the CDR3 is TGTGCCAGCAGCTTTGGTAGTAGTTTTACGGAGCAGTACTTC.

The rearrangement uses TRBV19 and TRBJ2-7, with D possibly TRBD1 on 6 matching bases. Germline V gene lookup returns CDR1 LNHDA and CDR2 SQIVND (reference sequence). This CDR3 is built from 14 residues. V was pared by 5 bases and J by 3 bases, with 14 bases between. Written as DNA, the CDR3 is TGTGCCAGTAGTCCCAAAGGACAGTTCTACGAGCAGTACTTC. Translation gives CASSPKGQFYEQYF.

The chain has TRBV5-1 and TRBJ2-7, with D possibly being TRBD2 (5 bases). Germline V gene data show CDR1 as SGHRS and CDR2 as YFSETQ. V was shortened by 9 bases and J by 2 bases, with 18 bases between the two germline ends. CDR3 length equals 14 residues. CDR3 nucleotide sequence: TGCGCCAACAACGGAAGCGGTAAGACCTACGAGCAGTACTTC. This translates into CANNGSGKTYEQYF.